This TCR beta chain was sequenced during a study of blood T cells in healthy people across ages. Study results and caveats: More naive CD4+ cells and higher diversity marked long-lived donors relative to aged donors.

Per-sample yields of isolated PBMCs were at least 6 million. This CDR3 comprises 13 residues. Germline values: CDR1 MDHEN, CDR2 SYDVKM. The V and J ends lost 8 bases and 0 bases, in that order; junction bases with no gene match: 4. The authors ran a second PCR of about 7 to 11 cycles using a sample-barcoded 5' primer and a J-beta primer mix. TCRdb processed the 5' RACE reads anew with MiXCR; each CDR3 protein has one entry. The data hold about 970,000 distinct CDR3 sequences, with roughly 51% observed a single time. The sample holds many counts of this clonotype. The antigen is undetermined. Source material: blood. This chain uses TRBV28 with TRBJ2-7; 7 bases are a match to TRBD2. This receptor was taken from a woman aged 55-70 years in good health. CDR3 sequence: CASSTGGSYEQYF. Here the CDR3 DNA reads TGTGCCAGCTCTACGGGGGGCTCCTACGAGCAGTACTTC.